The present T cell receptor beta chain was sequenced within a study of human T cells and chemical hapten exposure. Study summary: Throughout the approximately 25-week study, diphenylcyclopropenone was applied weekly to the patients' scalps.

The sample's time point: patch test 2, 6 weeks after DPC sensitization. Treatment denoted: therapeutic diphenylcyclopropenone sensitization with weekly scalp DPC. TCRdb reanalysed the RACE reads using MiXCR and keeps one entry per CDR3 protein. The repertoire holds tens of thousands of distinct CDR3 sequences, with about 10% as singletons. Germline V gene data show CDR1 as MRHNA and CDR2 as SNTAGT. CDR3 size: 13 residues. V was trimmed by 0 bases and J by 4 bases, leaving 6 bases between them. This receptor was identified in a woman aged 45-65 years with alopecia areata. Some clones in this sample may be carry-over from other donors' samples. The sequencing used whole blood, collected in connection with sensitization to the hapten diphenylcyclopropenone (DPC). The gene calls are TRBV6-4 and TRBJ2-5; D not resolved. As DNA, the CDR3 is TGTGCCAGCAGTGACTCGATACGAGAGACCCAGTACTTC. Translated, it gives CASSDSIRETQYF.